These 5 T cell receptor beta chains were all obtained from the same sample, sequenced in a study of shared clonotypes between healthy human individuals (dated by TCRdb to about 2020). The library was built by means of the immunoSEQ multiplex PCR assay. The table was pulled from immuneACCESS by TCRdb, which kept in-frame rearrangements only. Such tables lose some clones; where checked, under half of the loss comes from unresolved V genes, and the rest has no known cause. The sample profile shows over a million clones; about 74% of them were found once. The ten most abundant clones make up approximately 1.5% of the sample. What was sequenced was memory CD4+ T cells sorted from blood. The sample's cell subset or site, from its label and the paper: CD45RA-negative fraction. Every receptor here comes from a man younger than 35 in good health.

The chain uses TRBV15 and TRBJ2-3; TRBD2 matches at 9 bases. The CDR3 is made up of 18 amino acids. Germline-derived CDR1 and CDR2 are LNHNV and YYDKDF (reference sequence). Trimming cost V 0 bases and J 2 bases; bases outside gene matches: 9. This chain's CDR3 is CATSRDSLLAGFTDTQYF. The CDR3 DNA reads TGTGCCACCAGCAGAGATTCTCTACTAGCGGGCTTCACAGATACGCAGTATTTT.

This clone was observed a single time. The chain carries TRBV30 and TRBJ1-5; a weak D match, TRBD1 (6 bases). This CDR3 comprises 12 residues. Germline V gives CDR1 GTSNPN, CDR2 SVGIG (reference sequence). V lost 1 base to trimming and J lost 9 bases, with 10 bases between them. The CDR3 DNA is TGTGCCTGGAGTGCAGGGGCCGGGCCCCAGCATTTT. Protein product: CAWSAGAGPQHF.

The V and J genes are TRBV29-1 and TRBJ2-3; 8 bases align to TRBD1. The V gene end was trimmed by 6 bases and the J gene end by 3 bases; junction bases not matched to a gene: 2. The CDR3 spans 12 residues. The germline gives CDR1 SQVTM, CDR2 ANQGSEA. CDR3 amino acids: CSVGTGTDTQYF. CDR3 nucleotide sequence: TGCAGCGTGGGGACAGGTACAGATACGCAGTATTTT.

The V gene is TRBV5-1, the J gene TRBJ2-1; no clear D gene. The CDR3 spans 14 residues. CDR1 SGHRS and CDR2 YFSETQ come from the germline V gene. The V end lost 0 bases, the J end lost 4 bases, and 8 bases lay between the germline ends. This CDR3 is CASSLVRTYNEQFF. The CDR3 coding sequence is TGCGCCAGCAGCTTGGTCCGGACGTACAATGAGCAGTTCTTC.

This chain links TRBV5-1 with TRBJ2-1; maybe TRBD1 (6 bases). The germline CDR1 and CDR2 sequences are SGHRS and YFSETQ. The CDR3 contains 15 residues. The V end was cut by 0 bases, the J end by 3 bases, with 10 bases between. CDR3 loop: CASSLEGTNYNEQFF. CDR3 nucleotide sequence: TGCGCCAGCAGCTTGGAGGGGACAAACTACAATGAGCAGTTCTTC.